These T cell receptor beta chains were read from a single sample in a study of blood T cell repertoires in COVID-19. Produced via immunoSEQ multiplex PCR; TCRdb's table is partial and in-frame only. The profile covers 250,000 to 350,000 clones, with 70% to 90% appearing a single time and approximately 8% taken by the ten largest. Sequenced sample: peripheral blood. Every receptor here comes from a woman aged 45 to 65 who had recovered from COVID-19. The CDR3 runs from the conserved cysteine through the conserved F or W. The order of the fields is CDR3 protein, CDR3 DNA, J gene, D gene, CDR3 length, V gene, clone size. D genes are given only for firm matches. Clone size, where shown, is once, few, many, or a class for clones that have expanded.

CDR3: CASSYGGAEETQYF; DNA: TGTGCCAGCAGTTACGGCGGGGCGGAAGAGACCCAGTACTTC; J: TRBJ2-5; D: -; length: 14; V: TRBV6-2/TRBV6-3; size: -
CDR3: CATRRGGTENTEAFF; DNA: TGTGCCACCAGAAGGGGGGGGACGGAGAACACTGAAGCTTTCTTT; J: TRBJ1-1; D: -; length: 15; V: TRBV19; size: -
CDR3: CASSSGQGEENIQYF; DNA: TGTGCCAGCAGCTCTGGACAGGGTGAAGAAAACATTCAGTACTTC; J: TRBJ2-4; D: TRBD1; length: 15; V: TRBV5-6; size: once
CDR3: CRARETQYF; DNA: TGCAGAGCACGGGAGACCCAGTACTTC; J: TRBJ2-5; D: -; length: 9; V: TRBV20-1; size: -
CDR3: CASSLSRTGNNQPQHF; DNA: TGTGCCAGCAGTTTATCGCGGACAGGGAACAATCAGCCCCAGCATTTT; J: TRBJ1-5; D: TRBD1; length: 16; V: TRBV27; size: -
CDR3: CASSHVTGAGANVLTF; DNA: TGTGCCAGCAGCCATGTTACAGGGGCTGGGGCCAACGTCCTGACTTTC; J: TRBJ2-6; D: TRBD1; length: 16; V: TRBV7-2; size: -
CDR3: CASSSNLRGNSPLHF; DNA: TGTGCCAGCAGTTCAAATCTAAGGGGGAATTCACCCCTCCACTTT; J: TRBJ1-6; D: -; length: 15; V: TRBV28; size: -
CDR3: CASRGTAGDTQYF; DNA: TGTGCCAGCAGAGGGACAGCTGGAGATACGCAGTATTTT; J: TRBJ2-3; D: TRBD1; length: 13; V: TRBV27; size: -
CDR3: CSVRDGGRIYEQYF; DNA: TGCAGCGTTAGGGACGGGGGGAGAATCTACGAGCAGTACTTC; J: TRBJ2-7; D: TRBD2; length: 14; V: TRBV29-1; size: -
CDR3: CASSSYVSGGQPQHF; DNA: TGTGCCAGCAGCTCCTACGTCTCTGGAGGGCAGCCCCAGCATTTT; J: TRBJ1-5; D: -; length: 15; V: TRBV7-2; size: few
CDR3: CASSWVWGATYNEQFF; DNA: TGTGCCAGTAGTTGGGTTTGGGGAGCCACTTACAATGAGCAGTTCTTC; J: TRBJ2-1; D: -; length: 16; V: TRBV19; size: -
CDR3: CAWSVLNTLNSPLHF; DNA: TGTGCCTGGAGTGTACTAAATACCCTGAATTCACCCCTCCACTTT; J: TRBJ1-6; D: -; length: 15; V: TRBV30; size: -
CDR3: CASMVSGGAIWETQYF; DNA: TGTGCCAGCATGGTCAGCGGGGGGGCTATTTGGGAGACCCAGTACTTC; J: TRBJ2-5; D: TRBD2; length: 16; V: TRBV27; size: -
CDR3: CSVERAGGYTF; DNA: TGCAGCGTTGAAAGGGCGGGGGGCTACACCTTC; J: TRBJ1-2; D: -; length: 11; V: TRBV29-1; size: once
CDR3: CASSVGEVRTEAFF; DNA: TGTGCCAGCAGCGTCGGGGAAGTGAGGACTGAAGCTTTCTTT; J: TRBJ1-1; D: -; length: 14; V: TRBV9; size: -
CDR3: CASSKAATNSGNTIYF; DNA: TGTGCCAGCAGCAAAGCTGCGACAAACTCTGGAAACACCATATATTTT; J: TRBJ1-3; D: -; length: 16; V: TRBV21-1; size: -
CDR3: CAWGQGNHQPQHF; DNA: TGTGCCTGGGGACAGGGGAACCATCAGCCCCAGCATTTT; J: TRBJ1-5; D: TRBD1; length: 13; V: TRBV30; size: -
CDR3: CAWSVSWTGRIQPQHF; DNA: TGTGCCTGGAGTGTGAGCTGGACAGGGAGGATTCAGCCCCAGCATTTT; J: TRBJ1-5; D: TRBD1; length: 16; V: TRBV30; size: -
CDR3: CASSLTGQPNTGELFF; DNA: TGTGCCAGCAGCTTGACAGGCCAGCCGAACACCGGGGAGCTGTTTTTT; J: TRBJ2-2; D: -; length: 16; V: TRBV5-5; size: few
CDR3: CASSEDTVIHNEQFF; DNA: TGTGCCAGCAGTGAGGACACCGTAATCCACAATGAGCAGTTCTTC; J: TRBJ2-1; D: -; length: 15; V: TRBV2; size: -
CDR3: CASSSPGGRGSGELFF; DNA: TGTGCCAGCAGTTCTCCAGGGGGCCGCGGGAGCGGGGAGCTGTTTTTT; J: TRBJ2-2; D: -; length: 16; V: TRBV27; size: -
CDR3: CASSQLSADEAFF; DNA: TGTGCCAGCAGCCAACTGTCGGCGGATGAAGCTTTCTTT; J: TRBJ1-1; D: -; length: 13; V: TRBV3-1/TRBV3-2; size: -
CDR3: CASSPPPQGSGNTIYF; DNA: TGTGCCAGCAGCCCCCCGCCTCAGGGGTCAGGAAACACCATATATTTT; J: TRBJ1-3; D: -; length: 16; V: TRBV7-2; size: -
CDR3: CASSYSDRIIYEQYF; DNA: TGTGCCAGCAGTTACAGCGACAGGATAATCTACGAGCAGTACTTC; J: TRBJ2-7; D: -; length: 15; V: TRBV6-2/TRBV6-3; size: once
CDR3: CASSYSIGGGYNEQFF; DNA: TGTGCCAGCAGTTACAGTATCGGGGGGGGGTACAATGAGCAGTTCTTC; J: TRBJ2-1; D: TRBD2; length: 16; V: TRBV6-5; size: -
CDR3: CASSEGGRATDTQYF; DNA: TGCGCCAGCAGTGAGGGCGGGAGGGCCACAGATACGCAGTATTTT; J: TRBJ2-3; D: TRBD2; length: 15; V: TRBV10-1; size: few
CDR3: CASSSARFDTQYF; DNA: TGTGCCAGCAGCTCGGCCAGGTTCGATACGCAGTATTTT; J: TRBJ2-3; D: -; length: 13; V: TRBV7-2; size: -
CDR3: CASGRLVRTYNEQFF; DNA: TGTGCCAGCGGTAGGTTGGTGAGGACTTACAATGAGCAGTTCTTC; J: TRBJ2-1; D: -; length: 15; V: TRBV27; size: -
CDR3: CASLQGWDNSPLHF; DNA: TGTGCCAGCTTACAGGGGTGGGATAATTCACCCCTCCACTTT; J: TRBJ1-6; D: TRBD1; length: 14; V: TRBV6-5; size: -
CDR3: CASSLASSSETQYF; DNA: TGTGCCAGCAGCTTAGCGTCGTCTTCAGAGACCCAGTACTTC; J: TRBJ2-5; D: -; length: 14; V: TRBV7-9; size: -
CDR3: CSVTGLHYEQYF; DNA: TGCAGCGTGACAGGTCTCCACTACGAGCAGTACTTC; J: TRBJ2-7; D: -; length: 12; V: TRBV29-1; size: -
CDR3: CASKLAADTQYF; DNA: TGTGCCAGCAAACTAGCCGCAGATACGCAGTATTTT; J: TRBJ2-3; D: -; length: 12; V: TRBV2; size: -
CDR3: CASSLRWTRGLTNTEAFF; DNA: TGTGCCAGCAGCTTAAGGTGGACTCGGGGATTGACGAACACTGAAGCTTTCTTT; J: TRBJ1-1; D: -; length: 18; V: TRBV7-2; size: -
CDR3: CASSLSLAEAFF; DNA: TGTGCCAGCAGTTTATCTCTCGCTGAAGCTTTCTTT; J: TRBJ1-1; D: -; length: 12; V: TRBV28; size: -
CDR3: CASSEMGQGNTIYF; DNA: TGTGCCAGCAGTGAAATGGGACAGGGAAACACCATATATTTT; J: TRBJ1-3; D: TRBD1; length: 14; V: TRBV6-1; size: -
CDR3: CASSSPGSPYEQYF; DNA: TGTGCCAGCAGTTCCCCCGGGAGCCCCTACGAGCAGTACTTC; J: TRBJ2-7; D: -; length: 14; V: TRBV28; size: -
CDR3: CAFGADRGAAFF; DNA: TGTGCCTTCGGAGCCGACAGGGGGGCAGCTTTCTTT; J: TRBJ1-1; D: TRBD1; length: 12; V: TRBV30; size: -
CDR3: CASSTRTGRGQPQHF; DNA: TGTGCCAGCAGTACCCGGACAGGGAGGGGTCAGCCCCAGCATTTT; J: TRBJ1-5; D: TRBD1; length: 15; V: TRBV6-5; size: -
CDR3: CASRKQGAGANVLTF; DNA: TGTGCCAGTAGGAAACAGGGTGCTGGGGCCAACGTCCTGACTTTC; J: TRBJ2-6; D: -; length: 15; V: TRBV19; size: -